This T cell receptor beta chain was retrieved from a study of T cell repertoires in cytomegalovirus infection. At the level of the study: The public TCR beta signatures pointed to both CMV infection and matching HLA type. Broader study findings: The study identified carriers of CMV plus the relevant HLA from cumulative public TCR beta family frequency. Dominant in the ex vivo response were TCR beta clonotypes restricted by HLA-C and specific for CMV.

Per germline, CDR1 MRHNA and CDR2 SNTAGT. The V and J ends lost 3 bases and 4 bases respectively, with 9 bases between them. The CDR3 runs to 13 residues. TCRdb called the reads again in MiXCR, with one record for every CDR3 protein. The sample yields some 150,000 distinct CDR3 sequences, roughly 6% seen once. This clonotype was detected many times. Its cognate antigen is unknown. Sequenced: PBMCs. This TCR derives from a human donor in good health (CMV status not recorded). Some clones in this sample may be carry-over from other donors' samples. The chain joins TRBV6-4 to TRBJ1-1; maybe TRBD1 (5 bases). CDR3 region: CASSEGGTTEAFF. CDR3 nucleotides: TGTGCCAGCAGTGAGGGGGGGACCACTGAAGCTTTCTTT.